This T cell receptor (beta chain) was identified in a study of blood T cells in healthy people across ages (dated by TCRdb to about 2015). In terms of the full investigation: In model experiments, roughly one uniquely barcoded TCR beta cDNA molecule per two T cells was captured by template switching. The study measured age-related changes in TCR beta repertoire diversity using deep sequencing normalized with unique cDNA molecular identifiers. Four age groups were formed from the donors: young (average 16 years), middle-aged (just under 40), aged (roughly 59) and long-lived (approximately 78). Donors of different ages were randomly distributed across sequencing lanes to avoid experimental bias. Two additional independent replicas of 1 million unique cDNA reads from the same blood draw were analyzed for two donors (one aged 18 to 30 and one aged 80 or older).

The study at large found these results: Because the CMV infection status of the donors was unknown, age-related changes in expanded clonotypes may potentially have been confounded. Because profiling used bulk unsorted PBMCs, naive and antigen-experienced compartments could not be compared conclusively. Observed TCR beta diversity per million T cells fell roughly linearly with age, and a significant reduction was already apparent by age about 36. The percentage of naive T cells measured by flow cytometry correlated strongly with observed TCR beta diversity. Compared with the aged group, the long-lived group had more naive CD4+ T cells, fewer expanded clones and increased TCR diversity, suggesting age selection. Total diversity estimates from one million sequenced T cells were considered lower bounds and underestimates.

The CDR1 and CDR2 encoded by the germline V gene are WSHSY and SAAADI. From cysteine to phenylalanine, the CDR3 is 16 amino acids long. Only the CDR3 part of the read is kept: 48 bases, read in frame from the first base. Libraries came from 5' RACE. Data came from an Illumina HiSeq 2500. A second PCR of roughly 7 to 11 cycles was performed with a sample-barcoded 5' primer and a J-beta primer mix. Each TCR beta cDNA molecule received a unique molecular identifier from a template-switch 5' adaptor carrying 12 random nucleotides. At least 2.5 million CDR3-containing paired-end reads were obtained from each sample. First-strand cDNA was synthesized from all RNA with the Mint cDNA synthesis kit, primed by a TRBC-specific oligonucleotide. Following uracil-DNA glycosylase treatment, all cDNA underwent a first 18-cycle PCR with the universal primers M1SS and BC2_uni_R. In the original analysis: Each sample was normalized by randomly selecting 1 million high-quality reads, each carrying a distinct molecular identifier. Instead of being binned into consensus sequences, reads that shared molecular identifiers were thrown out. CDR3 identification, clonotype clustering and error correction used MiTCR with a Q25 quality threshold and the strictest error-elimination algorithm. A nonparametric unseen species model with Euler transformation was used to estimate a lower bound on total TCR beta diversity. Clones were called with MiXCR by TCRdb after fastp trimmed the public reads at Q25, and only in-frame beta chains were retained. For every CDR3 protein sequence, its rows merge into one entry that carries the most common genes and DNA. Here the V and J calls rest on TCRdb's processing, not on the authors' analysis. Present in this sample are 2 million or so distinct CDR3 sequences, around half of which were seen just once. The ten largest clones capture over 2% of the sample.

Regarding this clonotype: It has no known antigen specificity. Per-base quality was not reported, and no clone a single base away is much larger than it.

The roughly 42 donors, aged about 6 to 100 years, were systemically healthy Caucasian individuals from Russia. Around 10 milliliters of peripheral blood were collected from each donor into EDTA-treated Vacutainer tubes. PBMCs were isolated by Ficoll-Paque density-gradient centrifugation, with at least 6.5 million obtained per sample. Total RNA, at least 6 micrograms per sample, was extracted from PBMCs with Trizol reagent. For every donor, flow cytometry on a PBMC aliquot measured the percentage of naive CD45RAhigh/CD27high T cells. Here the chain combines TRBV10-2 and TRBJ2-4; 7 central bases correspond to TRBD2. The J call is doubtful: the DNA matches TRBJ2-7 better. Sequences were obtained from blood. The sequence came from a woman aged 40 to 55 in good health. In nucleotide form, the sequence is TGCGCCAGCTTGCCCGGGTGGGGGGGGGTCGGATACGAGCAGTACTTC. Its translation reads: CASLPGWGGVGYEQYF.